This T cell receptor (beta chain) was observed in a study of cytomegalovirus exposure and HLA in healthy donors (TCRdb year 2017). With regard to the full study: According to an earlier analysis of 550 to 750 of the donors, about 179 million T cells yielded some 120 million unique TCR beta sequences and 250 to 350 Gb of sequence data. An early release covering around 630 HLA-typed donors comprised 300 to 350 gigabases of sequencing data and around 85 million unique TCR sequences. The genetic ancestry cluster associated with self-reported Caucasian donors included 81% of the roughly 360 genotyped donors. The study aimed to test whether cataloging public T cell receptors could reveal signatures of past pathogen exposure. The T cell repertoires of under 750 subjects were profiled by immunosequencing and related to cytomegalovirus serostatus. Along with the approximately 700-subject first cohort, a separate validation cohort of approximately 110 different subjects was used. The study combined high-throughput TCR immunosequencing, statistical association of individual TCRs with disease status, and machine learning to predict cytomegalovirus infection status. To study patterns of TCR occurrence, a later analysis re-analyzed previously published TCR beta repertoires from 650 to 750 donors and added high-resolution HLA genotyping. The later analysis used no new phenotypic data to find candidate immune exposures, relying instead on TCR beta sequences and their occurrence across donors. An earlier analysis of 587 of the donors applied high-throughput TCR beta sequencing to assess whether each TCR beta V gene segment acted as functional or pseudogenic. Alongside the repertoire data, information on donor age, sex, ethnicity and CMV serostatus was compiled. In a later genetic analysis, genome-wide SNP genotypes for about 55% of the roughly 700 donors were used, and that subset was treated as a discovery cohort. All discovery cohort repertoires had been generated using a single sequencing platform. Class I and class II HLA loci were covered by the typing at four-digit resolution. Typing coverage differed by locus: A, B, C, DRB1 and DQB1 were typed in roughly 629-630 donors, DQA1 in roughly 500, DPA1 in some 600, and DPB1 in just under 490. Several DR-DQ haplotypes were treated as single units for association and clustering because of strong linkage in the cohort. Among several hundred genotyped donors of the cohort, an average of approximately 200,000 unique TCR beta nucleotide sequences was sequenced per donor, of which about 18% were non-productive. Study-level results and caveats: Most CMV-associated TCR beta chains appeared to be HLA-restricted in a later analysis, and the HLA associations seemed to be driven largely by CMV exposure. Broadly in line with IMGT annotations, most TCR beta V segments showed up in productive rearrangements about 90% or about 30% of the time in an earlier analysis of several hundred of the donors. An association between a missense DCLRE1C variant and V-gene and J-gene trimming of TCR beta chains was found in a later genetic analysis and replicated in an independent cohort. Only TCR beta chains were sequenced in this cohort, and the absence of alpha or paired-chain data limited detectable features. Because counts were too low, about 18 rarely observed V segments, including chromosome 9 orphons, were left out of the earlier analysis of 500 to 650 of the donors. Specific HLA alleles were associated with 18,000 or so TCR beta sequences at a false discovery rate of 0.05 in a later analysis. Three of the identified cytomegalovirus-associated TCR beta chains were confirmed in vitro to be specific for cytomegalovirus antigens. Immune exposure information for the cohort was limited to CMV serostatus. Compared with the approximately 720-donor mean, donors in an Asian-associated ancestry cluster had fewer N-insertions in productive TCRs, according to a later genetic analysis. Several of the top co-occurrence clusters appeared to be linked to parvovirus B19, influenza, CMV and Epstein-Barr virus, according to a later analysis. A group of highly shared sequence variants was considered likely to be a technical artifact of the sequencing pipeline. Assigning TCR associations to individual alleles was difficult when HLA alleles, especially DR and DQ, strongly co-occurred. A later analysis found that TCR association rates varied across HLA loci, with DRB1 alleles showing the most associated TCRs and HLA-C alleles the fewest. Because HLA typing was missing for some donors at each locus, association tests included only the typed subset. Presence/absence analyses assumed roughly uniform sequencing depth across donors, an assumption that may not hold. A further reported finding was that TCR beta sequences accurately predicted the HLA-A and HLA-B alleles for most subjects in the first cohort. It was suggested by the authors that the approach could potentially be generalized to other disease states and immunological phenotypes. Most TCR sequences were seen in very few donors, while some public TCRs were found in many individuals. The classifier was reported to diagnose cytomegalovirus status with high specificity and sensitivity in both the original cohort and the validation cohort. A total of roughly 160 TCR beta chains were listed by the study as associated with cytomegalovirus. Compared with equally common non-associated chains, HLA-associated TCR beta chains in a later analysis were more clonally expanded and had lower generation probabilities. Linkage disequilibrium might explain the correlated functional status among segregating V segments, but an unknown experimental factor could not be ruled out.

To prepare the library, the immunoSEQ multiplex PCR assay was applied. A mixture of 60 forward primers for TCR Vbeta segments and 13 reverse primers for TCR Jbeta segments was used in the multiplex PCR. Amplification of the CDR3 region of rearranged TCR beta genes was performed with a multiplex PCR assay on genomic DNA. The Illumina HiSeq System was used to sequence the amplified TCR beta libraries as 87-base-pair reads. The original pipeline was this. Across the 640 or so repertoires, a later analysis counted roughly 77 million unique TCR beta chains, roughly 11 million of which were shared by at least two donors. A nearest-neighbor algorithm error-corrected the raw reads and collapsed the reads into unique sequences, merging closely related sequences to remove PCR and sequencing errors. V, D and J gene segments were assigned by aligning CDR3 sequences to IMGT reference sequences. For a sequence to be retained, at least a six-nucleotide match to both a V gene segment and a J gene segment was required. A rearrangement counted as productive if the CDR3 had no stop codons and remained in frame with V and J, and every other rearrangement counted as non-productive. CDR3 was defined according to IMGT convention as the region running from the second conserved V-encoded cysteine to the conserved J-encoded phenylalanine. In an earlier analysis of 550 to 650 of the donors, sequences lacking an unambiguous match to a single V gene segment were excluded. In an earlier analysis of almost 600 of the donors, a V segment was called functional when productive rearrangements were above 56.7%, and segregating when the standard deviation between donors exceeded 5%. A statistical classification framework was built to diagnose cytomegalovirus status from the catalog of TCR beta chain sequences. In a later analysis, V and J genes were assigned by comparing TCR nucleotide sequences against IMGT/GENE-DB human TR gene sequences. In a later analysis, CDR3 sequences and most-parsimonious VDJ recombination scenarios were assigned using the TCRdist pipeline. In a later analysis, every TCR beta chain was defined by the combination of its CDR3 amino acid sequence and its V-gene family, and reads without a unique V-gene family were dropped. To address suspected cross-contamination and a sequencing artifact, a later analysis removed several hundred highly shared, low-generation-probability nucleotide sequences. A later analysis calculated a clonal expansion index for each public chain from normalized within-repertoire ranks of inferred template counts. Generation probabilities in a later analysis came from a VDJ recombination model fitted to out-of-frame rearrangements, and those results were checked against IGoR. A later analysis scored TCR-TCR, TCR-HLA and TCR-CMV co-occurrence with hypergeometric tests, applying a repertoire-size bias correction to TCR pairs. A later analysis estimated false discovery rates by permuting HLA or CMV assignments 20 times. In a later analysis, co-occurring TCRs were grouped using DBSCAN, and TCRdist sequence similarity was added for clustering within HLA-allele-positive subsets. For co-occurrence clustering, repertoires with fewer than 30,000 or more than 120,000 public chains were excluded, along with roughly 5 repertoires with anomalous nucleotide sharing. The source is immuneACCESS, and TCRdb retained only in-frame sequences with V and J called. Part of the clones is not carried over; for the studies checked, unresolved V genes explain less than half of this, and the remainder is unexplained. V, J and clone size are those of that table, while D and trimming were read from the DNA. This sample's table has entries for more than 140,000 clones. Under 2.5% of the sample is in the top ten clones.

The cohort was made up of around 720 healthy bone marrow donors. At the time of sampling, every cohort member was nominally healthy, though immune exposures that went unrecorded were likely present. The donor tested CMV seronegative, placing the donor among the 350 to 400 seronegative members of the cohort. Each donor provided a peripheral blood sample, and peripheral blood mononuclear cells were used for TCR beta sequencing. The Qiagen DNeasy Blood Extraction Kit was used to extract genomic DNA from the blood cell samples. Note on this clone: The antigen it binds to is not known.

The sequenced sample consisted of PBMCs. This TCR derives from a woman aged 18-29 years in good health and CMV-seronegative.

The CDR3 sequence is CASSDTGTPQFYGYTF. In nucleotide form, the sequence is TGTGCCAGCAGTGATACCGGGACACCACAGTTCTATGGCTACACCTTC. The V and J genes are TRBV2 and TRBJ1-2, with TRBD1 tentatively as D gene (6 bases match). From cysteine to phenylalanine, the CDR3 is 16 amino acids long. Of the read, only the CDR3 DNA is kept; its 48 bases are in frame from base 1. V sheds 3 bases and J sheds 4 bases, leaving 18 bases between their ends. CDR1 and CDR2, per the germline V gene, are SNHLY and FYNNEI.